This entry lists 27 T cell receptor beta chains sequenced from one sample in a study of T cell responses to AZD1222 COVID-19 vaccine (dated by TCRdb to 2020 to 2023). What the time point label conveys for this sample: about 28 days (+/-7) after the second vaccine dose. The method was the immunoSEQ multiplex PCR assay. In TCRdb, the immuneACCESS table is reduced to in-frame sequences with V and J assigned. These tables do not hold every clone; where another copy was compared, an unresolved V gene accounts for under half, and the others remain unexplained. In this sample the table shows some 120,000 clones, around 85% of which occur a single time. The ten largest clones take up roughly 4.4% of the sample. This specimen consisted of peripheral blood, obtained 28 days after the second AZD1222 dose. The source is an adult who received the AZD1222 COVID-19 vaccine.

The chain couples TRBV7-8 to TRBJ1-2, with 7 nucleotides matching TRBD1. V trimming: 2 bases; J trimming: 5 bases; junction bases outside the gene matches: 5. The CDR3 spans 14 residues. The germline CDR1 and CDR2 sequences are SGHVS and FQNEAQ. As DNA, the CDR3 is TGTGCCAGCAGCTTACGACAGGGACAATATGGCTACACCTTC. It encodes CASSLRQGQYGYTF.

About this clone itself: A much larger clone sits a single nucleotide away, making a read error possible. The V call is TRBV7-2, the J call TRBJ2-2, with D unclear. Germline CDR1 is SGHTA and CDR2 is FQGNSA. V lost 6 bases and J lost 6, with 5 bases in between. The CDR3 totals 11 residues. CDR3 DNA sequence: TGTGCCAGCAGTTCATCCGGGGAGCTGTTTTTT. Translating it yields CASSSSGELFF.

The rearrangement joins TRBV5-4 to TRBJ2-3; D may be TRBD1 (5 bases). The CDR3 runs to 15 residues. V was clipped by 1 base and J by 5 bases, with 14 bases between them. Germline values: CDR1 SGHNT, CDR2 YYREEE (reference sequence). The CDR3, as DNA: TGTGCCAGCAGCTTGCTTGGGGCGATCGGAGATACGCAGTATTTT. Translation: CASSLLGAIGDTQYF.

This sequence joins TRBV19 and TRBJ1-5, with D possibly TRBD1 on 6 matching bases. From germline, CDR1 is LNHDA and CDR2 SQIVND (reference sequence). The CDR3 sequence is 19 residues long. Trimming took 3 bases from V and 0 from J, leaving 21 bases between them. The CDR3 loop reads CASSIDGTRSLSSNQPQHF. CDR3 DNA sequence: TGTGCCAGTAGTATTGACGGGACACGGAGCCTCAGTAGCAATCAGCCCCAGCATTTT.

V gene TRBV6-5 combines with J gene TRBJ2-2; D remains unclear. There are 14 residues in the CDR3. Germline CDR1 MNHEY, CDR2 SVGAGI. V lost 8 bases and J lost 2, with 12 bases in between. For the CDR3, the DNA is TGTGCCAGCGAGGTGGGCACTAACACCGGGGAGCTGTTTTTT. Amino acid sequence: CASEVGTNTGELFF.

The chain recombines TRBV5-1 with TRBJ1-2, with 10 bases fitting TRBD1. Germline CDR1 and CDR2: SGHRS and YFSETQ. This CDR3 contains 16 residues. V gave up 4 bases and J gave up 8 bases; unmatched junction bases: 14. As DNA, the CDR3 is TGCGCCAGCAGCCCCTCTCGTCCGGGACAGGGGTACGGCTACACCTTC. This encodes CASSPSRPGQGYGYTF. Based on the CDR3 plus reference TRBV5-1 and TRBJ1-2, the full variable domain is KAGVTQTPRYLIKTRGQQVTLSCSPISGHRSVSWYQQTPGQGLQFLFEYFSETQRNKGNFPGRFSGRQFSNSRSEMNVSTLELGDSALYLCASSPSRPGQGYGYTFGSGTRLTVV.

The rearrangement links TRBV25-1 to TRBJ2-1; 9 nucleotides align to TRBD1. V was pared by 6 bases and J by 6 bases, with 12 bases of the junction left unmatched. Germline CDR1 and CDR2: MGHDK and SYGVNS. The CDR3 is 16 residues long. CDR3 DNA: TGTGCCAGCAGGGGACAGGGCCCAGTGGTAATCAATGAGCAGTTCTTC. This codes for CASRGQGPVVINEQFF.

The gene calls are TRBV5-4 and TRBJ2-2; D call uncertain. The CDR3 is 15 amino acids. Germline assignment: CDR1 SGHNT and CDR2 YYREEE (reference sequence). Trimming shortened V by 0 bases and J by 4 bases, and 10 bases separated the two germline ends. CDR3 in amino acids: CASSLASPGTGELFF. The DNA for the CDR3 is TGTGCCAGCAGCTTGGCTAGTCCCGGCACCGGGGAGCTGTTTTTT.

This clone has more than one count but fewer than ten. The rearrangement links TRBV29-1 to TRBJ1-2; maybe TRBD1 (5 bases). The CDR3 has 11 amino acids. The germline V gene encodes CDR1 SQVTM and CDR2 ANQGSEA. V lost 7 bases, J lost 6 bases, and 12 bases lay in between. CDR3 nucleotide sequence: TGCAGCGCTTCTCAGGGTAATGGCTACACCTTC. Protein product: CSASQGNGYTF.

The genes are TRBV30 and TRBJ2-4, with 11 bases lining up with TRBD2. The CDR3 runs to 14 residues. The V gene's germline CDR1 is GTSNPN and CDR2 SVGIG (reference sequence). The V gene end was trimmed by 5 bases and the J gene end by 10 bases; junction bases not matched to a gene: 10. CDR3 region: CAWQGLAATGIQYF. In DNA form, the CDR3 reads TGTGCCTGGCAGGGACTAGCGGCGACTGGAATTCAGTACTTC.

The chain carries TRBV6-5 and TRBJ2-5, with 7 bases identical to TRBD1. V was pared by 5 bases and J by 1 base, with 7 bases of the junction left unmatched. The CDR3 totals 15 residues. The germline V gene has CDR1 MNHEY and CDR2 SVGAGI. Here the CDR3 reads CASSRDSYSQETQYF. CDR3 nucleotides: TGTGCCAGCAGTCGGGACAGTTATAGCCAAGAGACCCAGTACTTC.

The chain combines TRBV7-2 with TRBJ1-1; D unclear. The CDR3 contains 14 residues. Looked up from germline, CDR1 is SGHTA and CDR2 is FQGNSA. Trimming removed 4 bases from V and 5 bases from J, with 14 bases in between. DNA for the CDR3: TGTGCCAGCAGCTCTAAGCTGGGGTGGACTGAAGCTTTCTTT. Translated: CASSSKLGWTEAFF.

The chain recombines TRBV15 with TRBJ1-4; possible D gene TRBD1, 5 bases. The V end was cut by 3 bases, the J end by 6 bases, with 17 bases between. In germline, CDR1 is LNHNV, CDR2 YYDKDF (reference sequence). The CDR3 runs to 16 residues. The CDR3 nucleotides are TGTGCCACCAGCAGGGTGGGGCGGGGTGTCGATGAAAAACTGTTTTTT. It translates to CATSRVGRGVDEKLFF.

J is TRBJ1-2 and V is TRBV6-5, with D maybe TRBD1 (6 bases). Germline CDR1 reads MNHEY; CDR2 reads SVGAGI. The CDR3 consists of 15 residues. V lost 2 bases to trimming and J lost 3 bases, with 13 bases between them. For the CDR3, the DNA is TGTGCCAGCAGTTACGCCGGGGGCGATCACTATGGCTACACCTTC. It specifies CASSYAGGDHYGYTF.

This clone was seen just once. V is TRBV9 and J is TRBJ1-1; D is undetermined. V was pared by 8 bases and J by 0 bases, with 14 bases between. CDR1 and CDR2 (germline): SGDLS, YYNGEE. This CDR3 has 14 amino acids. The CDR3 region is CASEQSVLNTEAFF. CDR3 sequence (DNA): TGTGCCAGTGAACAAAGCGTCCTGAACACTGAAGCTTTCTTT.

The V gene is TRBV4-1, the J gene TRBJ1-2; D remains ambiguous. The CDR3 extends over 13 amino acids. Germline CDR1 reads MGHRA; CDR2 reads YSYEKL. Trimming took 5 bases from V and 7 from J, leaving 14 bases between them. The DNA of the CDR3 is TGCGCCAGCAGCTACGATCGCTTGGTTGGCTACACCTTC. Translated, it gives CASSYDRLVGYTF.

J is TRBJ2-7 and V is TRBV10-3; 13 positions agree with TRBD2. The CDR3 length is 14 residues. V lost 6 bases and J lost 5; bases outside the gene matches: 4. The germline gives CDR1 ENHRY, CDR2 SYGVKD. In nucleotides, the CDR3 is TGTGCCATCAGCGGGACTAGCGGGGAGAACGAGCAGTACTTC. This sequence encodes CAISGTSGENEQYF.

The chain has TRBV5-1 and TRBJ1-6; no clear D gene. The CDR3 runs to 16 residues. Trimming stripped 0 bases from V and 8 bases from J, with 15 bases between. Germline V gives CDR1 SGHRS, CDR2 YFSETQ. The CDR3 reads CASSLVAGSGHSPLHF. The CDR3, as DNA: TGCGCCAGCAGCTTGGTTGCGGGCTCTGGTCATTCACCCCTCCACTTT.

This clone was found once. This chain uses TRBV6-5 with TRBJ1-6, with TRBD1 matching 9 bases. CDR3 length: 14 amino acids. J was trimmed by 7 bases and V by 7 bases; bases with no gene match: 5. The germline V gene encodes CDR1 MNHEY and CDR2 SVGAGI. Here the CDR3 DNA reads TGTGCCAGCACTCGACAGGGGGGCAATTCACCCCTCCACTTT. This codes for CASTRQGGNSPLHF.

The chain carries TRBV6-5 and TRBJ1-1; unclear D gene. Trimming took 0 bases from V and 0 from J, leaving 8 bases between them. CDR1 is MNHEY, CDR2 SVGAGI, per germline. This CDR3 is built from 15 residues. CDR3 DNA: TGTGCCAGCAGTTACTCTGCAGTTATGAACACTGAAGCTTTCTTT. This encodes CASSYSAVMNTEAFF.

This chain joins TRBV28 and TRBJ1-1; weak D call: TRBD1 (5 bases). V lost 8 bases and J 4 bases, leaving 17 bases between the germline ends. CDR1 and CDR2 from the germline V gene are MDHEN and SYDVKM. CDR3 length: 14 amino acids. The CDR3 region has the DNA TGTGCCAGCCGGGACCGGGGGGTAATCACTGAAGCTTTCTTT. It encodes CASRDRGVITEAFF.

This clone was counted once. The chain links TRBV6-1 to TRBJ2-7; the match to TRBD2 covers 10 bases. CDR3 length: 18 residues. Germline CDR1 reads MNHNS; CDR2 reads SASEGT. V trimming: 1 base; J trimming: 0 bases; junction bases outside the gene matches: 9. CDR3 amino acids: CASSEGASGGAGSYEQYF. In DNA, the CDR3 is TGTGCCAGCAGTGAAGGGGCTAGCGGGGGTGCGGGCTCCTACGAGCAGTACTTC.

The V gene is TRBV19, the J gene TRBJ2-7, with D perhaps matching TRBD1 or TRBD2 (5 bases each). The V end was cut by 9 bases, the J end by 5 bases, with 14 bases between. This CDR3 contains 12 residues. Germline V gene data show CDR1 as LNHDA and CDR2 as SQIVND (reference sequence). The CDR3 DNA is TGTGCCAGCGGGACCCCGGACCACGAGCAGTACTTC. This gives the protein CASGTPDHEQYF.

This clone was counted a single time. The chain couples TRBV21-1 to TRBJ1-2. TRBV21-1 constitutes a pseudogene. CDR3 length: 14 amino acids. CDR3 DNA: TGTGCCAGCACCCGGACGGATCTTAACTATGGCTACACCTTC. Its translation: CASTRTDLNYGYTF.

The chain combines TRBV5-5 with TRBJ2-2; D not resolved. Germline CDR1 SGHKS, CDR2 YYEKEE (reference sequence). The CDR3 is 12 residues long. V shed 1 base and J shed 6 bases, with 4 bases lying between them. In DNA form, the CDR3 reads TGTGCCAGCAGCTTGAGTCCCGGGGAGCTGTTTTTT. This codes for CASSLSPGELFF.

This clone has more than one count but fewer than ten. The chain combines TRBV3-1 (or the pseudogene TRBV3-2) with TRBJ1-2; D unresolved. This CDR3 spans 14 amino acids. Trimming shortened V by 0 bases and J by 6 bases, and 11 bases separated the two germline ends. Germline V gene lookup returns CDR1 LGHDT and CDR2 YNNKEL (reference sequence). CDR3 coding DNA: TGTGCCAGCAGCCAAGAGCACAGTCTGAATGGCTACACCTTC. It is translated as CASSQEHSLNGYTF.

The V gene is TRBV30, the J gene TRBJ2-1, with unresolved D. The germline gives CDR1 GTSNPN, CDR2 SVGIG (reference sequence). CDR3 length: 11 amino acids. The ends were cut back, 4 bases at V and 4 bases at J, with 5 bases in the middle. The CDR3 here is CAWNIYNEQFF. The CDR3 DNA reads as TGTGCCTGGAACATTTACAATGAGCAGTTCTTC.